The 22 T cell receptor beta chains in this list originate from one sample, sequenced in a study of blood T cell repertoires in COVID-19. This table comes from immunoSEQ multiplex PCR, and its TCRdb copy is limited to in-frame clones, with some not included. The sample holds approximately 180,000 clones; approximately 85% are singletons and the top ten take 5% to 8%. The sequencing input was PBMCs or T cells enriched from blood (not recorded which). The source of these receptors is a man between 35 and 55 years old who had recovered from COVID-19.

The DNA of the CDR3 is TGTGCCAGTAGCGACAGACAAAACACTGAAGCTTTCTTT. This encodes CASSDRQNTEAFF. The chain links TRBV19 to TRBJ1-1, with D tentatively TRBD1 (5 bases). Germline CDR1 is LNHDA and CDR2 is SQIVND (reference sequence). The V and J ends lost 6 bases and 2 bases respectively, with 10 bases between them. This CDR3 spans 13 amino acids.

The CDR3 loop is CATSDRSGGSYNEQFF. In DNA, the CDR3 is TGTGCCACCAGTGACCGTAGCGGGGGGTCCTACAATGAGCAGTTCTTC. The chain combines TRBV24-1 with TRBJ2-1, with 10 nucleotides matching TRBD2. The CDR3 extends over 16 amino acids. The germline V gene encodes CDR1 KGHDR and CDR2 SFDVKD. Germline trimming cut 4 bases from V and 1 base from J; bases unmatched to any gene: 3.

The chain carries TRBV11-3 and TRBJ2-7, with a weak D call TRBD1 (5 bases). Germline CDR1 is SGHNT and CDR2 is YENEEA. Trimming cost V 3 bases and J 1 base, with 10 bases left between them. This CDR3 comprises 14 residues. CDR3 sequence: CASSFRGNSYEQYF. CDR3 bases: TGTGCCAGCAGCTTTAGGGGAAATTCCTACGAGCAGTACTTC.

This clone appeared a single time. This chain connects TRBV27 to TRBJ2-3; D unclear. The CDR3 consists of 12 residues. Trimming stripped 2 bases from V and 5 bases from J, with 5 bases between. Per germline, CDR1 MNHEY and CDR2 SMNVEV (reference sequence). The CDR3 is CASSLNQDTQYF. In nucleotides, the CDR3 is TGTGCCAGCAGTTTAAATCAAGATACGCAGTATTTT.

CDR3 nucleotides: TGTGCCAGCAGACCGGGGAACGGTAAATACTACGAGCAGTACTTC. Its translation is CASRPGNGKYYEQYF. The V gene is TRBV5-8, the J gene TRBJ2-7; the D gene is possibly TRBD2 (5 bases). The CDR3 extends over 15 amino acids. Germline loops: CDR1 SGHTS, CDR2 YDEGEE. The V and J ends lost 5 bases and 3 bases respectively, with 18 bases between them.

This clone was seen a handful of times. The chain employs TRBV28 and TRBJ2-5; 9 bases are a match to TRBD1. V lost 2 bases to trimming and J lost 13 bases; unmatched junction nucleotides: 5. CDR3 length equals 12 residues. CDR1 MDHEN and CDR2 SYDVKM come from the germline V gene. CDR3 sequence (DNA): TGTGCCAGCAGTTTAAGGGGGACAGGGCTGTACTTC. Protein sequence: CASSLRGTGLYF. The variable domain in full, with the rest retrieved from reference TRBV28 and TRBJ2-5, is DVKVTQSSRYLVKRTGEKVFLECVQDMDHENMFWYRQDPGLGLRLIYFSYDVKMKEKGDIPEGYSVSREKKERFSLILESASTNQTSMYLCASSLRGTGLYFGPGTRLLVL.

The genes are TRBV2 and TRBJ2-5, with a possible D match to TRBD2 (5 bases). Germline V gene lookup returns CDR1 SNHLY and CDR2 FYNNEI. V shed 8 bases and J shed 5 bases, with 6 bases lying between them. CDR3 length: 10 amino acids. In nucleotides, the CDR3 is TGTGCCAGCTCGGGGGAGACCCAGTACTTC. This gives the protein CASSGETQYF. Complete variable domain (other parts from reference TRBV2 and TRBJ2-5): EPEVTQTPSHQVTQMGQEVILRCVPISNHLYFYWYRQILGQKVEFLVSFYNNEISEKSEIFDDQFSVERPDGSNFTLKIRSTKLEDSAMYFCASSGETQYFGPGTRLLVL.

The chain carries TRBV10-2 and TRBJ2-3, with 8 bases that match TRBD2. Germline loops: CDR1 WSHSY, CDR2 SAAADI. The CDR3 length is 14 residues. Trimming removed 11 bases from V and 1 base from J; junction bases left unmatched: 8. The CDR3 is CAVQREIGTDTQYF. The CDR3 nucleotides are TGCGCCGTTCAGCGGGAGATTGGCACAGATACGCAGTATTTT.

J is TRBJ2-3 and V is TRBV12-3 or TRBV12-4; no reliable D call. V lost 7 bases, J lost 4 bases, and 9 bases lay in between. This CDR3 has 12 amino acids. CDR3: CASMFVPDTQYF. In nucleotides, the CDR3 is TGTGCCAGCATGTTCGTTCCAGATACGCAGTATTTT.

This clone was recorded only once. This chain connects TRBV3-1 (or the pseudogene TRBV3-2) to TRBJ1-5; D is unclear. V gave up 1 base and J gave up 6 bases, with 16 bases separating them. The CDR3 is 16 amino acids. Per germline, CDR1 LGHDT and CDR2 YNNKEL (reference sequence). The CDR3 reads CASSQGEGGRTQPQHF. CDR3 nucleotides: TGTGCCAGCAGCCAAGGAGAGGGTGGAAGGACTCAGCCCCAGCATTTT.

The chain joins TRBV7-9 to TRBJ2-7; a weak D match, TRBD1 (6 bases). This CDR3 is 14 amino acids long. V gave up 4 bases and J gave up 0 bases, with 10 bases separating them. Germline CDR1 is SEHNR and CDR2 is FQNEAQ (reference sequence). The chain's CDR3 is CASSSTGSSYEQYF. The CDR3 nucleotides are TGTGCCAGCAGCTCCACAGGGAGCTCCTACGAGCAGTACTTC.

The chain couples TRBV19 to TRBJ1-6; D is perhaps TRBD1 (5 bases). Trimming took 7 bases from V and 4 from J, leaving 17 bases between them. The CDR3 is 16 amino acids. Germline V gene data show CDR1 as LNHDA and CDR2 as SQIVND (reference sequence). The CDR3 region is CASIPRGGSYNSPLHF. CDR3 DNA sequence: TGTGCCAGTATCCCCCGTGGGGGGTCATATAATTCACCCCTCCACTTT.

The J gene is TRBJ2-7, the V gene TRBV27, with a tentative D call TRBD2 (6 bases). Trimming cost V 8 bases and J 0 bases, with 14 bases left between them. Germline loops: CDR1 MNHEY, CDR2 SMNVEV (reference sequence). This CDR3 comprises 14 residues. The CDR3 spells CASRAAGLSYEQYF. CDR3 bases: TGTGCCAGCCGCGCGGCGGGACTCTCCTACGAGCAGTACTTC.

The chain combines TRBV19 with TRBJ2-3; TRBD2 agrees at 14 bases. V lost 4 bases to trimming and J lost 5 bases; unmatched junction nucleotides: 8. The V gene's germline CDR1 is LNHDA and CDR2 SQIVND (reference sequence). The CDR3 length is 17 residues. The CDR3 nucleotides are TGTGCCAGTAGTAATTTCTCCGGGACTAGCGGGAGAGATACGCAGTATTTT. Translating gives CASSNFSGTSGRDTQYF.

This chain connects TRBV5-1 to TRBJ2-2; 11 bases are shared with TRBD1. The length of the CDR3 is 15 residues. In germline, CDR1 is SGHRS, CDR2 YFSETQ. V shed 4 bases, J shed 6 bases, and the junction held 5 bases outside the gene matches. CDR3 sequence (DNA): TGCGCCAGCAGCGGCCCGGGACAGGGGGCCGGGGAGCTGTTTTTT. Protein sequence: CASSGPGQGAGELFF.

This sequence joins TRBV6-6 and TRBJ1-3, with D possibly being TRBD1 (6 bases). CDR1 and CDR2 from the germline V gene are MNHNY and SVGAGI (reference sequence). V lost 2 bases and J lost 0, with 8 bases in between. The CDR3 is 15 amino acids. The CDR3 sequence is CASSYRQDSGNTIYF. CDR3 DNA sequence: TGTGCCAGCAGTTACCGACAGGACTCTGGAAACACCATATATTTT.

This clone occurred once. The rearrangement links TRBV5-8 to TRBJ1-2, with D unresolved. The V end lost 9 bases, the J end lost 0 bases, and 21 bases lay between the germline ends. The CDR3 spans 16 residues. In germline, CDR1 is SGHTS, CDR2 YDEGEE. The CDR3 DNA follows: TGTGCCATCTCCTATCTTCTCCGGGGAGCTAACTATGGCTACACCTTC. Translating gives CAISYLLRGANYGYTF.

The chain has TRBV7-3 and TRBJ2-2, with 9 bases matching TRBD2. The CDR3 consists of 16 residues. After removal of 1 base from V and 4 bases from J, the junction contained 4 bases not matched to a gene. Germline values: CDR1 SGHTA, CDR2 FQGTGA. CDR3 coding DNA: TGTGCCAGCAGCTTAATGGGCGGGAGGGCCACCGGGGAGCTGTTTTTT. Translating it yields CASSLMGGRATGELFF.

The chain combines TRBV5-1 with TRBJ1-2, with D perhaps TRBD1 (6 bases). Germline V gene data show CDR1 as SGHRS and CDR2 as YFSETQ. The V and J ends lost 4 bases and 9 bases respectively, with 19 bases between them. The length of the CDR3 is 14 residues. The CDR3 is CASSTEPSGDRYTF. CDR3 DNA sequence: TGCGCCAGCAGCACCGAGCCCTCAGGGGATCGCTACACCTTC. The complete variable domain, with remaining parts taken from reference TRBV5-1 and TRBJ1-2, reads KAGVTQTPRYLIKTRGQQVTLSCSPISGHRSVSWYQQTPGQGLQFLFEYFSETQRNKGNFPGRFSGRQFSNSRSEMNVSTLELGDSALYLCASSTEPSGDRYTFGSGTRLTVV.

A single count supports this clone. J is TRBJ1-2 and V is TRBV4-1, with 7 nucleotides matching TRBD1. Germline V gene data show CDR1 as MGHRA and CDR2 as YSYEKL. This CDR3 spans 15 amino acids. V shed 3 bases, J shed 5 bases, and the junction held 9 bases outside the gene matches. The CDR3 nucleotides are TGCGCCAGCAGCCAGGCTACAGGGGTAGGATATGGCTACACCTTC. Its protein product is CASSQATGVGYGYTF.

The J gene is TRBJ2-7, the V gene TRBV2, with 9 bases matching TRBD2. Germline V gives CDR1 SNHLY, CDR2 FYNNEI. The CDR3 length is 16 residues. The ends lost 4 bases at V and 4 bases at J; junction bases unmatched: 11. CDR3 loop: CASSVLAGTFAYEQYF. The CDR3 DNA follows: TGTGCCAGCAGTGTTCTAGCGGGAACTTTTGCTTACGAGCAGTACTTC.

This chain links TRBV30 with TRBJ2-1, with 7 bases matching TRBD2. The CDR3 is 15 amino acids. V dropped 4 bases and J dropped 0; count of bases not matched to a gene: 6. Germline CDR1 GTSNPN, CDR2 SVGIG (reference sequence). Here the CDR3 reads CAWKLGGNSYNEQFF. CDR3 DNA: TGTGCCTGGAAGCTGGGGGGGAACTCCTACAATGAGCAGTTCTTC.